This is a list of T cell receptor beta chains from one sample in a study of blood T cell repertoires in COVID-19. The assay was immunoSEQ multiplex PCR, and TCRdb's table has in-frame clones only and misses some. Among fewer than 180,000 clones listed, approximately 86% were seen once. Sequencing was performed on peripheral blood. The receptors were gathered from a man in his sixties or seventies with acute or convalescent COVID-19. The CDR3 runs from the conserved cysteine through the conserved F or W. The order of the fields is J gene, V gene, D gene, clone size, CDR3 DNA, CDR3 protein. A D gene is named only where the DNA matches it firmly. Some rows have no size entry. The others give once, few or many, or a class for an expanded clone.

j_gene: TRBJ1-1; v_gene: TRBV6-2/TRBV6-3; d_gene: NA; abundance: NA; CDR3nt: TGTGCCAGCAGTTACCAGTACACTGAAGCTTTCTTT; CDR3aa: CASSYQYTEAFF
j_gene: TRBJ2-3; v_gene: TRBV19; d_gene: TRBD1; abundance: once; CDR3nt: TGTGCCAGTAGAGGACAGGGGGCGAGCACAGATACGCAGTATTTT; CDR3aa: CASRGQGASTDTQYF
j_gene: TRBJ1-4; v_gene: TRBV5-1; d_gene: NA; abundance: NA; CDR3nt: TGCGCCAGCAGACAAGACAGGATTGCAACTAATGAAAAACTGTTTTTT; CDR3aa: CASRQDRIATNEKLFF
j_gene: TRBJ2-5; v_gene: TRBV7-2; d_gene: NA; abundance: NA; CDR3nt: TGTGCCAGCAGCTTAGAGAGGGGGCAAGAGACCCAGTACTTC; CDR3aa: CASSLERGQETQYF
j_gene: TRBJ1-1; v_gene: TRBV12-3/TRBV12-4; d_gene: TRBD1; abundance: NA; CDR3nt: TGTGCCAGCAGTTTAGGTCGGGGACAGGGAGCTTTCTTT; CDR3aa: CASSLGRGQGAFF
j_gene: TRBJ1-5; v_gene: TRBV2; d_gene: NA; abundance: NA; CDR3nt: TGTGCCAGCAGTGGCCCGGGAAGCAATCAGCCCCAGCATTTT; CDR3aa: CASSGPGSNQPQHF
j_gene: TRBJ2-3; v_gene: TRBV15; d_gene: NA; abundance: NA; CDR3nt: TGTGCCACCAGCAGGTCGACCGGGAAACCCACAGATACGCAGTATTTT; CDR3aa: CATSRSTGKPTDTQYF
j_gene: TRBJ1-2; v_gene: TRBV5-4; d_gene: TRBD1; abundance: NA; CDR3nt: TGTGCCAGCAGCATCCGGGACAGGGTCTATGGCTACACCTTC; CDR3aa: CASSIRDRVYGYTF
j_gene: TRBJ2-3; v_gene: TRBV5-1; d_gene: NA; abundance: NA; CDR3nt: TGCGCCAGCAGCTTGGACTCAAAGAGCACAGATACGCAGTATTTT; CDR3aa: CASSLDSKSTDTQYF
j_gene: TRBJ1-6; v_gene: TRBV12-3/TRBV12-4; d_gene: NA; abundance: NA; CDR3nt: TGTGCCAGCAGAGTGCAGATGAATTCACCCCTCCACTTT; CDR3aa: CASRVQMNSPLHF
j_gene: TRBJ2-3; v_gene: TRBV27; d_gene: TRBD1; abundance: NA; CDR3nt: TGTGCCAGCAGTCGAATTCCGGGACAGCGCACAGATACGCAGTATTTT; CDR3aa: CASSRIPGQRTDTQYF
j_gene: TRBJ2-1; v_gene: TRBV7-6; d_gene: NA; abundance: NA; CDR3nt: TGTGCCAGCAGCTTAGCTTCGGGACTTTTCAATGAGCAGTTCTTC; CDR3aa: CASSLASGLFNEQFF
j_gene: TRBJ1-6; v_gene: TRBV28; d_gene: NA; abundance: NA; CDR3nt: TGTGCCAGCAGTTTGAGGGCAGGCTCCTCACCCCTCCACTTT; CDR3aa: CASSLRAGSSPLHF
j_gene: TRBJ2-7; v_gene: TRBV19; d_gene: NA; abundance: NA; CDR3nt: TGTGCCAGTAGTATAAATCCCAGCTCCTACGAGCAGTACTTC; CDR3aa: CASSINPSSYEQYF
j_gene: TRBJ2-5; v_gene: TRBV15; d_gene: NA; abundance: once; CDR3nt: TGTGCCACCAGCAGAGGTCCCGTGCGGCAAGAGACCCAGTACTTC; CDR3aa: CATSRGPVRQETQYF
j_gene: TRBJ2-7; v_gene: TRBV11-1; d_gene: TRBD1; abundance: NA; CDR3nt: TGTGCCAGCAGCGGGGACAGTACCTACGAGCAGTACTTC; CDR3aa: CASSGDSTYEQYF
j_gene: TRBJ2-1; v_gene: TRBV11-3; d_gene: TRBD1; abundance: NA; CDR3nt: TGTGCCAGCAGCCAGGGACAGGGGGGTTACAATGAGCAGTTCTTC; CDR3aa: CASSQGQGGYNEQFF